The 26 T cell receptor beta chains given below trace back to one sample, sequenced in a study of T cells after yellow fever vaccination. One entry per CDR3 protein results from TCRdb running MiXCR on the 5' RACE reads. The sample carries hundreds of thousands of distinct CDR3 sequences, about 19% recorded once. The source material was PBMCs, sampled before the yellow fever booster vaccination. The source is a man between 18 and 35 years old who received the YFV17D yellow fever vaccine.

This clonotype turned up a few times. The chain joins TRBV5-1 to TRBJ2-7; D might be TRBD1 or TRBD2, each matching 5 bases. Trimming shortened V by 9 bases and J by 3 bases, and 16 bases separated the two germline ends. Germline assignment: CDR1 SGHRS and CDR2 YFSETQ. The length of the CDR3 is 13 residues. CDR3 nucleotide sequence: TGCGCCACCACGCTAGGGGACGGCTACGAGCAGTACTTC. Protein: CATTLGDGYEQYF.

The table lists this clonotype with a few counts. The chain carries TRBV6-6 and TRBJ1-2, with D possibly being TRBD1 (6 bases). The CDR3 covers 13 residues. The V gene lost 6 bases and the J gene lost 4 bases, with 12 bases spanning the gap. Germline lookup yields CDR1 MNHNY and CDR2 SVGAGI (reference sequence). Here the CDR3 DNA reads TGTGCCAGCAGGAAAGAGGGGGGCTATGGCTACACCTTC. Translation gives CASRKEGGYGYTF.

V is TRBV7-9 and J is TRBJ2-3, with TRBD1 matching over 7 bases. This CDR3 is built from 15 residues. The germline gives CDR1 SEHNR, CDR2 FQNEAQ (reference sequence). The J segment lost 0 bases and the V segment lost 5 bases, leaving 5 bases of the junction unmatched. The CDR3 sequence: CASSRGQASTDTQYF. The CDR3 DNA reads TGTGCCAGCAGCCGTGGACAGGCTAGCACAGATACGCAGTATTTT.

V and J are TRBV5-4 and TRBJ2-2, with D perhaps assigned TRBD1 or TRBD2 (5 bases each). V was trimmed by 0 bases and J by 4 bases, leaving 16 bases between them. CDR1 and CDR2 (germline): SGHNT, YYREEE (reference sequence). This CDR3 contains 17 residues. In nucleotides, the CDR3 is TGTGCCAGCAGCTTGGGGGACCGTCGTTTGGGCACCGGGGAGCTGTTTTTT. It encodes CASSLGDRRLGTGELFF. The variable domain in full, with the rest retrieved from reference TRBV5-4 and TRBJ2-2, is ETGVTQSPTHLIKTRGQQVTLRCSSQSGHNTVSWYQQALGQGPQFIFQYYREEENGRGNFPPRFSGLQFPNYSSELNVNALELDDSALYLCASSLGDRRLGTGELFFGEGSRLTVL.

This clonotype was seen a few times. The genes are TRBV5-6 and TRBJ2-5, with no clear D. This CDR3 is built from 13 residues. Germline V CDR1 and CDR2: SGHDT, YYEEEE. The germline V and J ends were trimmed by 0 bases and 3 bases, with 6 bases remaining between them. The CDR3 sequence: CASSLEWKETQYF. The CDR3 DNA reads as TGTGCCAGCAGCTTGGAATGGAAAGAGACCCAGTACTTC.

This clonotype was seen only a few times. The V gene is TRBV27, the J gene TRBJ2-7; TRBD1 agrees at 7 bases. CDR1 is MNHEY, CDR2 SMNVEV, per germline (reference sequence). The length of the CDR3 is 12 residues. The trim removed 4 bases at V and 6 bases at J, leaving 3 bases unmatched. The CDR3 is CASSSSGGEQYF. The CDR3 bases are TGTGCCAGCAGTTCTTCAGGGGGCGAGCAGTACTTC.

V gene TRBV7-9 combines with J gene TRBJ2-7, with 7 bases aligning to TRBD1. V lost 5 bases to trimming and J lost 6 bases; unmatched junction nucleotides: 7. Germline values: CDR1 SEHNR, CDR2 FQNEAQ (reference sequence). The length of the CDR3 is 13 residues. CDR3: CASSARTGREQYF. The CDR3 region has the DNA TGTGCCAGCAGCGCCCGGACAGGACGCGAGCAGTACTTC.

This clonotype has only a few counts. This sequence joins TRBV7-2 and TRBJ2-5, with 12 bases fitting TRBD2. This CDR3 contains 17 residues. The J segment lost 5 bases and the V segment lost 5 bases, leaving 12 bases of the junction unmatched. From germline, CDR1 is SGHTA and CDR2 FQGNSA. In DNA, the CDR3 is TGTGCCAGCAGCAACGCCCCTAGCGGGGGGGCCCTGGAGACCCAGTACTTC. The encoded protein is CASSNAPSGGALETQYF.

The rearrangement links TRBV6-5 to TRBJ1-6; tentatively, D is TRBD1 (6 bases). The CDR3 is made up of 14 amino acids. Trimming left V 5 bases short and J 5 bases short, with 10 bases between. Germline CDR1 is MNHEY and CDR2 is SVGAGI. The CDR3 coding sequence is TGTGCCAGCAGTCAGGACAGAAATAATTCACCCCTCCACTTT. Translating it yields CASSQDRNNSPLHF.

This clonotype was seen repeatedly, ten times or more. The gene calls are TRBV29-1 and TRBJ1-2, with D unresolved. CDR1 is SQVTM and CDR2 is ANQGSEA in the germline V gene. V dropped 6 bases and J dropped 3 bases, with 20 bases sitting between them. CDR3 size: 15 residues. Written as DNA, the CDR3 is TGCAGCGTACCCGTCGAATCCAGTTTCTACTATGGCTACACCTTC. This encodes CSVPVESSFYYGYTF.

V usage is TRBV7-9 and J usage is TRBJ2-7, with TRBD1 matching over 11 bases. Germline CDR1 SEHNR, CDR2 FQNEAQ (reference sequence). V trimming: 5 bases; J trimming: 2 bases; junction bases outside the gene matches: 8. The CDR3 totals 16 residues. The CDR3 bases are TGTGCCAGCAGCGAATCCGGGACAGGGGGAACCTACGAGCAGTACGTC. It yields the protein CASSESGTGGTYEQYV.

This clonotype was found a few times. For the CDR3, the DNA is TGCAGCGTTGTAGAGGTTCTGAGGGACAATGAGCAGTTCTTC. Its translation: CSVVEVLRDNEQFF. This chain links TRBV29-1 with TRBJ2-1, with D maybe TRBD2 (5 bases). This CDR3 is 14 amino acids long. CDR1 and CDR2 (germline): SQVTM, ANQGSEA. V gave up 4 bases and J gave up 5 bases, with 15 bases separating them.

The rearrangement links TRBV5-1 to TRBJ2-5; no clear D gene. The V and J ends lost 1 base and 7 bases respectively, with 11 bases between them. This CDR3 has 13 residues. Germline V CDR1 and CDR2: SGHRS, YFSETQ. The CDR3 region is CASSLLGLRTQYF. The CDR3, as DNA: TGCGCCAGCAGCTTGTTAGGTCTCAGGACCCAGTACTTC.

This clonotype was seen only a few times. This chain connects TRBV20-1 to TRBJ2-7; TRBD2 aligns across 7 bases. The CDR3 is 14 amino acids. The trim removed 6 bases at V and 1 base at J, leaving 9 bases unmatched. The germline V gene encodes CDR1 DFQATT and CDR2 SNEGSKA (reference sequence). The chain's CDR3 is CSAAVAGESYEQYF. The CDR3 DNA reads TGCAGTGCCGCAGTTGCGGGGGAGTCCTACGAGCAGTACTTC.

The V call is TRBV7-2, the J call TRBJ2-7, with 7 bases fitting TRBD1. Germline V CDR1 and CDR2: SGHTA, FQGNSA. The length of the CDR3 is 14 residues. V shed 4 bases and J 4 bases; nucleotides not matched to a gene: 7. CDR3 amino acids: CASSSSGTAYEQYF. CDR3 nucleotide sequence: TGTGCCAGCAGCTCCTCGGGGACAGCTTACGAGCAGTACTTC.

There are a few counts of this clonotype. The chain employs TRBV6-2 or TRBV6-3 and TRBJ2-1; D might be TRBD1 or TRBD2, each matching 6 bases. Germline-derived CDR1 and CDR2 are MNHEY and SVGEGT. The V end was cut by 6 bases, the J end by 7 bases, with 19 bases between. This CDR3 has 15 residues. The CDR3 spells CASRSGGGTGNEQFF. CDR3 in DNA: TGTGCCAGCAGGTCCGGAGGGGGGACGGGAAATGAGCAGTTCTTC.

This clonotype showed up just a few times. The genes are TRBV7-2 and TRBJ2-3, with 12 positions matching TRBD1. The V and J ends lost 5 bases and 5 bases, in that order; junction bases with no gene match: 8. CDR1 SGHTA and CDR2 FQGNSA come from the germline V gene. This CDR3 has 16 amino acids. The CDR3 DNA is TGTGCCAGCAGCACTCCGGGACAGGGGGCAAGAGATACGCAGTATTTT. It encodes CASSTPGQGARDTQYF.

This clonotype was detected only a few times. In nucleotides, the CDR3 is TGTGCCAGCAGCTTTACTCCAGGGGCAGCCAAAAACATTCAGTACTTC. As protein: CASSFTPGAAKNIQYF. This sequence joins TRBV5-6 and TRBJ2-4, with a weak D call TRBD1 (6 bases). This CDR3 has 16 residues. Per germline, CDR1 SGHDT and CDR2 YYEEEE. V lost 2 bases and J lost 0, with 12 bases in between. The entire variable domain, with the rest obtained from reference TRBV5-6 and TRBJ2-4, is as follows: DAGVTQSPTHLIKTRGQQVTLRCSPKSGHDTVSWYQQALGQGPQFIFQYYEEEERQRGNFPDRFSGHQFPNYSSELNVNALLLGDSALYLCASSFTPGAAKNIQYFGAGTRLSVL.

This clonotype has a handful of counts. The V call is TRBV6-6, the J call TRBJ2-3, with D unresolved. Germline CDR1 MNHNY, CDR2 SVGAGI (reference sequence). V gave up 9 bases and J gave up 5 bases, with 6 bases separating them. The CDR3 spans 10 residues. Here the CDR3 DNA reads TGTGCCAGTCAGTTAGATACGCAGTATTTT. It translates to CASQLDTQYF.

The chain couples TRBV7-9 to TRBJ2-3, with D possibly being TRBD2 (6 bases). The CDR3 has 14 amino acids. Deletions cut 10 bases from V and 5 bases from J, with 19 bases between. CDR1 and CDR2 from the germline V gene are SEHNR and FQNEAQ (reference sequence). The CDR3 coding sequence is TGTGCCACCGACGGGGGATTACGGCAAGATACGCAGTATTTT. Protein: CATDGGLRQDTQYF.

This clonotype was seen a few times. CDR3 sequence: CASSPEGQGLRYTF. DNA of the CDR3: TGTGCCAGCTCACCCGAGGGACAGGGCCTCCGCTACACCTTC. The V gene is TRBV18, the J gene TRBJ1-2, with 9 bases matching TRBD1. After removal of 3 bases from V and 9 bases from J, the junction contained 8 bases not matched to a gene. Germline CDR1 reads KGHSH; CDR2 reads LQKENI. CDR3 length: 14 residues.

This clonotype was seen only a few times. The V call is TRBV4-3, the J call TRBJ2-2, with D tentatively TRBD1 or TRBD2 (5 bases each). Trimming stripped 0 bases from V and 7 bases from J, with 21 bases between. This CDR3 has 18 residues. Germline CDR1 is LGHNA and CDR2 is YSLEER. The CDR3 spells CASSQETLGVVSNGELFF. The CDR3 coding sequence is TGCGCCAGCAGCCAAGAGACTCTGGGGGTAGTTTCTAACGGGGAGCTGTTTTTT.

This clonotype was detected a few times. The J gene is TRBJ2-3, the V gene TRBV11-2, with 10 bases identical to TRBD2. Germline trimming cut 1 base from V and 4 bases from J; bases unmatched to any gene: 5. This CDR3 is 16 amino acids long. CDR1 and CDR2 (germline): SGHAT, FQNNGV. CDR3 region: CASSLASGGVSDTQYF. The CDR3 DNA reads TGTGCCAGCAGCTTAGCAAGCGGGGGGGTCTCAGATACGCAGTATTTT.

This clonotype was observed a few times. This rearrangement joins TRBV24-1 to TRBJ2-3, with D uncertain. Germline-derived CDR1 and CDR2 are KGHDR and SFDVKD. V dropped 7 bases and J dropped 0 bases, with 7 bases sitting between them. This CDR3 comprises 13 residues. The DNA of the CDR3 is TGTGCCACCAGGACCCGCAGCACAGATACGCAGTATTTT. Amino acid sequence: CATRTRSTDTQYF.

V gene TRBV7-2 combines with J gene TRBJ1-2; D not resolved. The germline gives CDR1 SGHTA, CDR2 FQGNSA. The CDR3 has 15 residues. V was pared by 1 base and J by 3 bases, with 12 bases between. This CDR3 is CASSLVGQADYGYTF. The CDR3, as DNA: TGTGCCAGCAGCTTAGTAGGGCAGGCAGACTATGGCTACACCTTC.

The rearrangement links TRBV15 to TRBJ1-3; no clear D gene. The CDR3 has 14 residues. CDR1 and CDR2 from the germline V gene are LNHNV and YYDKDF (reference sequence). V was pared by 5 bases and J by 0 bases, with 8 bases between. The CDR3 DNA reads TGTGCCACCAGCGTGAGCACCTCTGGAAACACCATATATTTT. Amino acids: CATSVSTSGNTIYF.